The 19 T cell receptor beta chains presented below share a single source sample, sequenced in a study of immune cell composition in non-small cell lung cancer. Profiling relied on immunoSEQ multiplex PCR, and the TCRdb table lists in-frame clones only, not all of them. The sample has about 13,000 clones; roughly 74% are singletons. What was sequenced was lung tumor tissue. These receptors came from a human donor with non-small cell lung cancer.

The chain has TRBV28 and TRBJ1-4, with 7 bases matching TRBD1. The J segment lost 4 bases and the V segment lost 8 bases, leaving 4 bases of the junction unmatched. Germline V gene sequence: CDR1 MDHEN, CDR2 SYDVKM. The CDR3 has 13 residues. CDR3 nucleotide sequence: TGTGCCAGCTACGGACAGGATAATGAAAAACTGTTTTTT. Its translation is CASYGQDNEKLFF. The variable domain in full, completed from reference TRBV28 and TRBJ1-4, reads DVKVTQSSRYLVKRTGEKVFLECVQDMDHENMFWYRQDPGLGLRLIYFSYDVKMKEKGDIPEGYSVSREKKERFSLILESASTNQTSMYLCASYGQDNEKLFFGSGTQLSVL.

V usage is TRBV7-3 and J usage is TRBJ2-2; tentatively, D is TRBD1 (6 bases). Trimming pared 3 bases from V and 4 bases from J, leaving 12 bases between. The CDR3 totals 15 residues. From germline, CDR1 is SGHTA and CDR2 FQGTGA. The CDR3 nucleotides are TGTGCCAGCAGCTTCCTGACAGGCGGCACCGGGGAGCTGTTTTTT. Its translation is CASSFLTGGTGELFF.

This chain's CDR3 is CSVDRVTEAFF. The CDR3 coding sequence is TGCAGCGTTGACAGGGTCACTGAAGCTTTCTTT. The chain is built from TRBV29-1 and TRBJ1-1, with D perhaps TRBD1 (5 bases). In germline, CDR1 is SQVTM, CDR2 ANQGSEA. The CDR3 sequence is 11 residues long. Trimming took off 3 bases at V and 4 bases at J, with 6 bases between the two ends.

This chain connects TRBV19 to TRBJ2-1; D is possibly TRBD1 (6 bases). V lost 8 bases, J lost 3 bases, and 14 bases lay in between. The CDR3 loop spans 14 amino acids. The germline gives CDR1 LNHDA, CDR2 SQIVND (reference sequence). CDR3 DNA sequence: TGTGCCAGTCATAGGGGGAGTGTCTACAATGAGCAGTTCTTC. It encodes CASHRGSVYNEQFF.

The chain uses TRBV19 and TRBJ2-7, with 8 bases lining up with TRBD2. The J call may be mistaken, given a closer DNA end match to TRBJ2-1. This CDR3 is built from 18 residues. Per germline, CDR1 LNHDA and CDR2 SQIVND (reference sequence). CDR3 nucleotide sequence: TGTGCCAGTAGTATTGAGTCGGGGGGGGCCTTTCATTACAATGAGCAGTTCTTC. It specifies CASSIESGGAFHYNEQFF.

The chain recombines TRBV28 with TRBJ1-2; 10 bases line up with TRBD1. CDR1 and CDR2 (germline): MDHEN, SYDVKM. V was clipped by 3 bases and J by 5 bases; unmatched bases: 12. The CDR3 has 17 amino acids. The CDR3, as DNA: TGTGCCAGCAGTTTCCACCGGGACAGGGGTTTTTTTTATGGCTACACCTTC. Translated, it gives CASSFHRDRGFFYGYTF.

The CDR3 nucleotides read TGCGCCAGCAGCTTGGATGGGGGGTATAGCAATCAGCCCCAGCATTTT. This translates into CASSLDGGYSNQPQHF. The chain couples TRBV5-1 to TRBJ1-5, with D perhaps matching TRBD1 (5 bases). Germline V gene data show CDR1 as SGHRS and CDR2 as YFSETQ. The CDR3 loop spans 16 amino acids. V dropped 0 bases and J dropped 0 bases, with 10 bases sitting between them.

This clone was counted a single time. The chain uses TRBV4-2 and TRBJ2-5; 9 bases match TRBD2. V was pared by 4 bases and J by 5 bases, with 11 bases of the junction left unmatched. Germline CDR1 is LGHNA and CDR2 is YNFKEQ. The CDR3 runs 16 residues. DNA for the CDR3: TGTGCCAGCAGCCCCAGCCTAGCGGGGCCGGGGGAGACCCAGTACTTC. Its translation: CASSPSLAGPGETQYF.

The genes are TRBV11-2 and TRBJ2-7; perhaps TRBD1 as D (6 bases). The CDR3 contains 15 residues. Looked up from germline, CDR1 is SGHAT and CDR2 is FQNNGV. Trimming stripped 5 bases from V and 3 bases from J, with 17 bases between. CDR3 sequence (DNA): TGTGCCAGCAGCCCGCAGGGGAAGGTTCTCTACGAGCAGTACTTC. Its protein product is CASSPQGKVLYEQYF.

V usage is TRBV11-2 and J usage is TRBJ2-2; D is possibly TRBD1 (6 bases). CDR1 is SGHAT and CDR2 is FQNNGV in the germline V gene. The V end lost 0 bases, the J end lost 4 bases, and 9 bases lay between the germline ends. CDR3 length: 15 residues. CDR3 coding DNA: TGTGCCAGCAGCTTAGACCAGGGGCTCACCGGGGAGCTGTTTTTT. Translated: CASSLDQGLTGELFF.

The chain is built from TRBV7-9 and TRBJ1-4; maybe TRBD1 (6 bases). Germline assignment: CDR1 SEHNR and CDR2 FQNEAQ (reference sequence). V lost 5 bases and J 7 bases, leaving 20 bases between the germline ends. CDR3 length: 16 residues. The CDR3 here is CASSARQVQGAEKLFF. The CDR3 DNA is TGTGCCAGCAGCGCCAGACAGGTGCAAGGGGCTGAAAAACTGTTTTTT. The full variable domain, its missing parts supplied by reference TRBV7-9 and TRBJ1-4, is DTGVSQNPRHKITKRGQNVTFRCDPISEHNRLYWYRQTLGQGPEFLTYFQNEAQLEKSRLLSDRFSAERPKGSFSTLEIQRTEQGDSAMYLCASSARQVQGAEKLFFGSGTQLSVL.

The V gene is TRBV18, the J gene TRBJ2-5, with 12 bases identical to TRBD1. CDR1 and CDR2 (germline): KGHSH, LQKENI. The CDR3 consists of 16 residues. The V segment lost 5 bases and the J segment 5 bases; nucleotides outside the gene matches: 9. The CDR3 loop reads CASSAGTGGFGETQYF. The CDR3 bases are TGTGCCAGCTCAGCCGGGACAGGGGGCTTCGGGGAGACCCAGTACTTC.

This chain links TRBV10-3 with TRBJ1-4; D possibly corresponds to TRBD1 (6 bases). Germline CDR1 is ENHRY and CDR2 is SYGVKD. The CDR3 is 14 amino acids. Trimming pared 3 bases from V and 7 bases from J, leaving 12 bases between. The CDR3 spells CAISERGGREKLFF. The CDR3 coding sequence is TGTGCCATCAGTGAAAGAGGGGGTCGTGAAAAACTGTTTTTT.

This clone appeared a few times. This chain connects TRBV6-5 to TRBJ2-2; 14 positions agree with TRBD2. This CDR3 comprises 15 residues. V was clipped by 5 bases and J by 5 bases; unmatched bases: 1. In germline, CDR1 is MNHEY, CDR2 SVGAGI. As DNA, the CDR3 is TGTGCCAGCAGTCGACTAGCGGGGGGGACCGGGGAGCTGTTTTTT. This gives the protein CASSRLAGGTGELFF.

The V and J genes are TRBV6-6 and TRBJ2-5; 9 bases match TRBD1. Per the germline V gene, CDR1 is MNHNY and CDR2 is SVGAGI (reference sequence). CDR3 size: 14 residues. The trim removed 6 bases at V and 2 bases at J, leaving 4 bases unmatched. DNA of the CDR3: TGTGCCAGCAGGGGGACAGGGACACAAGAGACCCAGTACTTC. Encoded protein: CASRGTGTQETQYF.

V is TRBV2 and J is TRBJ2-2, with 7 bases fitting TRBD1. Trimming removed 1 base from V and 5 bases from J; junction bases left unmatched: 1. From germline, CDR1 is SNHLY and CDR2 FYNNEI. CDR3 length: 14 residues. The CDR3 sequence: CASSEVTGTGELFF. Written as DNA, the CDR3 is TGTGCCAGCAGTGAAGTGACAGGGACCGGGGAGCTGTTTTTT.

This clone was observed a single time. This rearrangement joins TRBV25-1 to TRBJ2-5, with 7 nucleotides matching TRBD1. CDR3 size: 14 residues. J gave up 7 bases and V 3 bases, and 8 bases lay outside the gene matches. Germline CDR1 MGHDK, CDR2 SYGVNS. In DNA, the CDR3 is TGTGCCAGCAGTGAGCCAGGGGGTAGGGGGACCCAGTACTTC. Translation: CASSEPGGRGTQYF.

The rearrangement joins TRBV7-9 to TRBJ2-7, with TRBD1 identical over 12 bases. Germline-derived CDR1 and CDR2 are SEHNR and FQNEAQ (reference sequence). The CDR3 has 15 residues. The junction had 6 bases not matched to a gene; V was cut back by 4 bases and J by 5 bases. For the CDR3, the DNA is TGTGCCAGCAGCTGGGGGACAGGGGGCAAGAACGAGCAGTACTTC. Residues: CASSWGTGGKNEQYF.

This clone was detected once. This sequence joins TRBV6-1 and TRBJ1-2; 7 nucleotides agree with TRBD1. J lost 8 bases, V lost 3 bases, and 6 bases had no gene match. Germline V gives CDR1 MNHNS, CDR2 SASEGT. The CDR3 is 13 amino acids. The CDR3 nucleotides are TGTGCCAGCAGTGATATAGGGGGCTGGGGCTACACCTTC. It codes for CASSDIGGWGYTF.